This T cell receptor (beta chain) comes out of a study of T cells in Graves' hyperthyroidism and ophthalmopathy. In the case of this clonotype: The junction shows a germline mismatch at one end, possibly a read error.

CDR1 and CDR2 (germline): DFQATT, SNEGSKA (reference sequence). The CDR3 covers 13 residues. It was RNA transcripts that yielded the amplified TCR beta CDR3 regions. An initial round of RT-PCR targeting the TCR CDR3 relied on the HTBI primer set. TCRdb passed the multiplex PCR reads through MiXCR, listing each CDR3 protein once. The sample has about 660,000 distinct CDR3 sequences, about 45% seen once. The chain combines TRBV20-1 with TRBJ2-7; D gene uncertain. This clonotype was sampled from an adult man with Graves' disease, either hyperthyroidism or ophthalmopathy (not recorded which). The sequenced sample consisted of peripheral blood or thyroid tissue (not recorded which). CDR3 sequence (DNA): TGCAGTGCAGCAGGAGATGAGATTTACGGGCAGTACTTC. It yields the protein CSAAGDEIYGQYF.